The 2 T cell receptor delta chains in this list originate from one sample, sequenced in a study of γδ T cells in repeated Plasmodium falciparum infection. TCRdb re-processed the multiplex PCR reads via CATT. The sample records tens of thousands of delta-chain clones, about 1.5% being singletons. Flow sorting of PBMC yielded separate Vgamma9/Vdelta2+ and Vdelta2-negative gammadelta T cell populations for bulk repertoire analysis. Sequencing was carried out using gamma-delta T cells from blood. Every receptor here comes from a pool of human donors (malaria-infected and uninfected, not separated).

The table lists this clone with many counts. The chain uses TRDV2 and TRDJ1; 10 bases agree with TRDD3. Germline matching of the DNA provided the J gene here, since TCRdb leaves it blank. The germline V gene has CDR1 GEAIGNYY and CDR2 EKD. V was clipped by 3 bases and J by 3 bases; unmatched bases: 15. This CDR3 region has 18 residues. Written as DNA, the CDR3 is TGTGCCTGTGACTATCTACTGGGGGATTCCCATCCGGCCGATAAACTCATCTTT. It specifies CACDYLLGDSHPADKLIF.

Comments on this clone: The likely explanation is a read error, given a far larger clone one base away. Other DNA sequences in the sample encode the same CDR3. The rearrangement links TRDV1 to TRDJ1; D is possibly TRDD3 (5 bases). The CDR3 length is 17 residues. CDR1 TSWWSYY and CDR2 QGS come from the germline V gene. CDR3 in DNA: TGTGCCCTTGGGGAACGGTATCCGGGGCATGTTTCCGATAAACTCATCTTT. Its protein product is CALGERYPGHVSDKLIF.